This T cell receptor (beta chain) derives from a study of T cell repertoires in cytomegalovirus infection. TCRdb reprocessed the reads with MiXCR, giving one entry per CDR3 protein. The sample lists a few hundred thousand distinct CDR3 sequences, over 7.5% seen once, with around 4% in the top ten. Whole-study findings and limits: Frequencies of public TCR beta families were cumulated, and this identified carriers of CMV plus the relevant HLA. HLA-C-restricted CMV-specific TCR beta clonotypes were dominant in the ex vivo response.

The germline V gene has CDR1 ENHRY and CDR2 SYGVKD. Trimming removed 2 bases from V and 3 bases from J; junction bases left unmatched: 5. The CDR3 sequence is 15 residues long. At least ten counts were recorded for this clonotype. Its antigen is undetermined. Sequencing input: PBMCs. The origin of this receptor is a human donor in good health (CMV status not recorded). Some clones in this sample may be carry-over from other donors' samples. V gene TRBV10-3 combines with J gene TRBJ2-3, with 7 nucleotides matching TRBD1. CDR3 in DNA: TGTGCCATCAGTGAGACCCGGACAGGAACAGATACGCAGTATTTT. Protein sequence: CAISETRTGTDTQYF.